The source of this T cell receptor beta chain is a study of blood T cell repertoires in COVID-19. Study background: The origin of the acute and convalescent COVID-19 samples was the United States, Italy and Spain. From T cells, B-cell-depleted T cells, or PBMCs came the material, which was cDNA or gDNA.

Per the germline V gene, CDR1 is KGHDR and CDR2 is SFDVKD. The CDR3 contains 16 residues. Trimming stripped 3 bases from V and 6 bases from J, with 17 bases between. Per the authors' pipeline: Researchers report that nucleated cell counts were estimated from reference gene primer amplification. The assay was immunoSEQ multiplex PCR, and TCRdb's table has in-frame clones only and misses some. V, J and clone size are taken as reported in that table, and D and trimming were inferred from the DNA itself. The sample has 350,000 to 550,000 clones; around nine tenths are singletons. The sequence was obtained from a woman aged 25 to 39 with acute or convalescent COVID-19. The chain links TRBV24-1 to TRBJ1-5; tentatively, D is TRBD1 (5 bases). The sample taken for sequencing was peripheral blood. The CDR3 coding sequence is TGTGCCACCAGTGATACAGCCGACAGTTCGGTTCAGCCCCAGCATTTT. Translation gives CATSDTADSSVQPQHF.